Listed below are T cell receptor beta chains from one sample, sequenced in a study of T cells in Graves' hyperthyroidism and ophthalmopathy. TCRdb re-analysed the multiplex PCR reads in MiXCR, keeping a single row per CDR3 protein. The sample holds about 640,000 distinct CDR3 sequences, less than 25% seen once. Sequenced sample: blood. These receptors originate from a man under 40 with Graves' ophthalmopathy. Each CDR3 is given with its conserved first and last residue. The D gene is left open where the match is weak. Rows may omit the clone size; those that give it use once, few, many or a size class.

size	D	V	J	CDR3	DNA
.	.	TRBV4-1	TRBJ2-2	CASSQDFDTGELFF	TGCGCCAGCAGCCAGGACTTCGACACCGGGGAGCTGTTTTTT
few	TRBD1	TRBV5-1	TRBJ2-5	CASSWHGTGNETQYF	TGCGCCAGCAGCTGGCATGGGACAGGGAACGAGACCCAGTACTTC
few	.	TRBV10-3	TRBJ2-1	CAISPGRRSVDEQFF	TGTGCCATCAGCCCCGGTCGGCGGTCGGTGGATGAGCAGTTCTTC
.	TRBD1	TRBV27	TRBJ1-5	CVSSAGTGGNQPQHF	TGTGTCAGCAGTGCCGGGACAGGGGGCAATCAGCCCCAGCATTTT
few	.	TRBV7-6	TRBJ2-2	CASSLAQEVGELFF	TGTGCCAGCAGCTTAGCCCAAGAGGTCGGGGAGCTGTTTTTT
few	.	TRBV29-1	TRBJ2-7	CSVVGGDTYEQYF	TGCAGCGTTGTGGGGGGCGACACCTACGAGCAGTACTTC
many	.	TRBV2	TRBJ1-1	CASSEWAGDTEAFF	TGTGCCAGCAGTGAATGGGCGGGAGACACTGAAGCTTTCTTT
few	.	TRBV6-5	TRBJ1-1	CASSYERAEAFF	TGTGCCAGCAGTTACGAGAGGGCTGAAGCTTTCTTT
few	.	TRBV6-6	TRBJ2-7	CASSYSGGGVEQYF	TGTGCCAGCAGTTACTCCGGGGGTGGGGTCGAGCAGTACTTC
many	.	TRBV24-1	TRBJ2-3	CATSDLCQHIAGGTDTQYF	.
few	.	TRBV25-1	TRBJ1-5	CASSATGFQPQHF	TGTGCCAGCAGTGCCACAGGGTTTCAGCCCCAGCATTTT
few	TRBD2	TRBV20-1	TRBJ2-7	CSAERGDLYEQYF	TGCAGTGCAGAGCGGGGGGACCTCTACGAGCAGTACTTC
.	TRBD2	TRBV7-6	TRBJ2-1	CASSRHTSGSSNEQFF	TGTGCCAGCAGCCGACATACTAGCGGGAGTAGCAATGAGCAGTTCTTC
few	.	TRBV7-8	TRBJ2-3	CASSAPATDTQYF	TGTGCCAGCAGTGCTCCGGCTACAGATACGCAGTATTTT
many	TRBD1	TRBV6-1	TRBJ2-7	CASSSGQGASYEQYF	TGTGCCAGCAGTTCGGGACAGGGGGCCTCCTACGAGCAGTACTTC
.	TRBD1	TRBV9	TRBJ2-7	CASSVETGIGYEQYF	TGTGCCAGCAGCGTGGAGACAGGGATTGGGTACGAGCAGTACTTC
.	.	TRBV4-1	TRBJ2-7	CASSQLSGSYYEQYF	TGCGCCAGCAGCCAACTTAGCGGTAGCTACTACGAGCAGTACTTC
.	TRBD2	TRBV5-1	TRBJ2-1	CASSFLAGPYNEQFF	TGCGCCAGCAGCTTTCTAGCGGGACCTTACAATGAGCAGTTCTTC
once	.	TRBV7-2	TRBJ2-5	CASSSSRMGGAETQYF	TGTGCCAGCAGTTCGTCAAGGATGGGGGGCGCAGAGACCCAGTACTTC
many	TRBD1	TRBV18	TRBJ1-1	CASSPGTGRVNTEAFF	TGTGCCAGCTCACCAGGGACAGGACGGGTGAACACTGAAGCTTTCTTT
few	.	TRBV20-1	TRBJ2-1	CSAPLDRSYNEQFF	TGCAGTGCACCGCTGGACCGCTCCTACAATGAGCAGTTCTTC
few	.	TRBV20-1	TRBJ2-5	CSARGGSKETQYF	TGCAGTGCTAGGGGAGGCTCTAAAGAGACCCAGTACTTC
many	TRBD2	TRBV5-1	TRBJ2-7	CASSIGTVGLAVYEQYF	TGCGCCAGCAGCATAGGGACAGTGGGACTAGCGGTCTACGAGCAGTACTTC
.	TRBD1	TRBV3-1	TRBJ2-7	CASSSYPTLDRDYEQYF	TGTGCCAGCAGCTCTTACCCAACCCTAGACAGGGACTACGAGCAGTACTTC
.	.	TRBV10-2	TRBJ2-7	CASSEGRGGFYEQYF	TGCGCCAGCAGTGAGGGAAGGGGCGGGTTCTACGAGCAGTACTTC
many	.	TRBV27	TRBJ2-7	CASSLTSFGYEQYF	TGTGCCAGCAGTTTAACCAGTTTCGGCTACGAGCAGTACTTC